These 30 T cell receptor beta chains came from one sample sequenced in a study of T cell responses to AZD1222 COVID-19 vaccine. Libraries were prepared by immunoSEQ multiplex PCR; TCRdb keeps only in-frame clonotypes and omits some of them. This table has 150,000 to 200,000 clones, approximately 90% appearing once. Here the sequenced sample was peripheral blood, taken on day 0 of AZD1222 vaccination. Every receptor here comes from an adult in good health.

This chain connects TRBV19 to TRBJ1-5; the D is unclear. Germline values: CDR1 LNHDA, CDR2 SQIVND (reference sequence). Trimming pared 3 bases from V and 5 bases from J, leaving 11 bases between. There are 14 residues in the CDR3. The CDR3 nucleotides are TGTGCCAGTAGTATCATCGCCCGGGATCAGCCCCAGCATTTT. It encodes CASSIIARDQPQHF. The complete variable domain, with remaining parts taken from reference TRBV19 and TRBJ1-5, reads DGGITQSPKYLFRKEGQNVTLSCEQNLNHDAMYWYRQDPGQGLRLIYYSQIVNDFQKGDIAEGYSVSREKKESFPLTVTSAQKNPTAFYLCASSIIARDQPQHFGDGTRLSIL.

The genes are TRBV7-2 and TRBJ1-1; 7 bases line up with TRBD1. V was pared by 1 base and J by 5 bases, with 4 bases of the junction left unmatched. The CDR3 loop spans 14 amino acids. Germline CDR1 and CDR2: SGHTA and FQGNSA. The CDR3 DNA reads as TGTGCCAGCAGCTTAGATCCAGGGGGGACTGAAGCTTTCTTT. Its protein product is CASSLDPGGTEAFF.

The rearrangement links TRBV5-6 to TRBJ2-7, with D uncertain. This CDR3 has 13 amino acids. V was clipped by 1 base and J by 2 bases, with 7 bases between them. Germline values: CDR1 SGHDT, CDR2 YYEEEE. The CDR3 is CASSLMVAYEQYF. Here the CDR3 DNA reads TGTGCCAGCAGCTTGATGGTTGCCTACGAGCAGTACTTC.

J is TRBJ2-7 and V is TRBV27; 13 nucleotides agree with TRBD2. Trimming removed 2 bases from V and 2 bases from J; junction bases left unmatched: 9. Germline values: CDR1 MNHEY, CDR2 SMNVEV (reference sequence). CDR3 length: 18 amino acids. The CDR3 loop is CASSLRLAGGPLTYEQYF. CDR3 DNA: TGTGCCAGCAGTTTACGACTAGCGGGAGGTCCTTTAACCTACGAGCAGTACTTC.

The V gene is TRBV30, the J gene TRBJ1-2; D might be TRBD1 (6 bases). The V end lost 1 base, the J end lost 4 bases, and 10 bases lay between the germline ends. Germline V gene sequence: CDR1 GTSNPN, CDR2 SVGIG (reference sequence). The CDR3 spans 13 residues. The CDR3 sequence is CAWSAGTPYGYTF. The CDR3 DNA sequence: TGTGCCTGGAGTGCCGGGACACCCTATGGCTACACCTTC.

This sequence joins TRBV9 and TRBJ1-2; D unresolved. CDR3 length: 13 amino acids. Germline CDR1 is SGDLS and CDR2 is YYNGEE. The ends were cut back, 2 bases at V and 6 bases at J, with 11 bases in the middle. This chain's CDR3 is CASSVRIRDGYTF. The CDR3 DNA reads as TGTGCCAGCAGCGTGCGGATCAGAGATGGCTACACCTTC.

This chain joins TRBV5-1 and TRBJ2-1, with D possibly matching TRBD1 (5 bases). Per germline, CDR1 SGHRS and CDR2 YFSETQ. This CDR3 comprises 20 residues. V lost 1 base, J lost 0 bases, and 23 bases lay in between. Here the CDR3 reads CASSLSRGRAGLSSYNEQFF. CDR3 in DNA: TGCGCCAGCAGCTTGTCCCGCGGCAGGGCTGGTCTGAGCTCCTACAATGAGCAGTTCTTC.

The genes are TRBV19 and TRBJ1-4; unclear D gene. The CDR3 has 15 amino acids. Germline CDR1 reads LNHDA; CDR2 reads SQIVND (reference sequence). V dropped 5 bases and J dropped 6 bases, with 16 bases sitting between them. CDR3 nucleotides: TGTGCCAGTAGTTTCCAGATGGTGGGAGATGAAAAACTGTTTTTT. Translation gives CASSFQMVGDEKLFF.

V and J are TRBV5-5 and TRBJ1-4; 7 bases map to TRBD1. CDR3 length: 15 amino acids. Germline V lookup: CDR1 SGHKS, CDR2 YYEKEE (reference sequence). The V gene end was trimmed by 4 bases and the J gene end by 8 bases; junction bases not matched to a gene: 11. CDR3 sequence (DNA): TGTGCCAGCAGCACAGGGGAGGGTCGACGGGAAAAACTGTTTTTT. It specifies CASSTGEGRREKLFF.

The rearrangement links TRBV2 to TRBJ1-2; D call uncertain. The germline V gene has CDR1 SNHLY and CDR2 FYNNEI. The V end lost 8 bases, the J end lost 5 bases, and 9 bases lay between the germline ends. There are 11 residues in the CDR3. The CDR3 loop is CASGSSYGYTF. The CDR3 DNA is TGTGCCAGCGGGAGTAGTTATGGCTACACCTTC.

CDR3 sequence (DNA): TGTGCCAGCAGTGATCAGAGTTCACCCCTCCACTTT. As protein: CASSDQSSPLHF. The J gene is TRBJ1-6, the V gene TRBV2; D is unclear. V lost 3 bases, J lost 9 bases, and 6 bases lay in between. Germline V lookup: CDR1 SNHLY, CDR2 FYNNEI. This CDR3 comprises 12 residues.

The rearrangement links TRBV10-2 to TRBJ2-7; 10 bases agree with TRBD1. The CDR3 has 16 amino acids. With V trimmed by 5 bases and J by 4 bases, 11 bases remained unmatched. Germline V gives CDR1 WSHSY, CDR2 SAAADI. CDR3 nucleotides: TGCGCCAGCAGTAACCTCACGGACAGGGGGAAGTACGAGCAGTACTTC. Residues: CASSNLTDRGKYEQYF.

This rearrangement joins TRBV19 to TRBJ1-2; D unclear. Trimming stripped 5 bases from V and 2 bases from J, with 6 bases between. In germline, CDR1 is LNHDA, CDR2 SQIVND (reference sequence). The CDR3 runs to 12 residues. CDR3 sequence (DNA): TGTGCCAGTAGTGTAATCAACTATGGCTACACCTTC. Translating gives CASSVINYGYTF. Based on the CDR3 plus reference TRBV19 and TRBJ1-2, the full variable domain is DGGITQSPKYLFRKEGQNVTLSCEQNLNHDAMYWYRQDPGQGLRLIYYSQIVNDFQKGDIAEGYSVSREKKESFPLTVTSAQKNPTAFYLCASSVINYGYTFGSGTRLTVV.

V gene TRBV6-6 combines with J gene TRBJ1-5, with 8 bases fitting TRBD1. J lost 6 bases, V lost 2 bases, and 3 bases had no gene match. CDR3 length equals 14 residues. Germline loops: CDR1 MNHNY, CDR2 SVGAGI (reference sequence). The CDR3 coding sequence is TGTGCCAGCAGTTACGGACAGGGAGGTCAGCCCCAGCATTTT. Its protein is CASSYGQGGQPQHF.

The V and J genes are TRBV4-3 and TRBJ1-6; D ambiguous. Germline-derived CDR1 and CDR2 are LGHNA and YSLEER. Trimming took 0 bases from V and 7 from J, leaving 16 bases between them. This CDR3 is built from 17 residues. The CDR3 loop is CASSQEASGRGNSPLHF. CDR3 DNA: TGCGCCAGCAGCCAAGAAGCTTCGGGGAGAGGGAATTCACCCCTCCACTTT.

V and J are TRBV6-1 and TRBJ1-2; D perhaps matches TRBD1 (5 bases). This CDR3 is built from 11 residues. V was cut by 3 bases and J by 7 bases, with 6 bases left in between. Germline V gene lookup returns CDR1 MNHNS and CDR2 SASEGT. The CDR3 loop is CASSDRAGYTF. The CDR3 DNA is TGTGCCAGCAGTGACAGGGCTGGCTACACCTTC.

In this sample, this clone turned up once. V usage is TRBV19 and J usage is TRBJ1-1, with 7 bases lining up with TRBD1. Germline V lookup: CDR1 LNHDA, CDR2 SQIVND (reference sequence). The junction had 8 bases not matched to a gene; V was cut back by 4 bases and J by 6 bases. This CDR3 is 14 amino acids long. The CDR3 coding sequence is TGTGCCAGTAGTACGGACAGGCTGGGGGCTGAAGCTTTCTTT. Translated, it gives CASSTDRLGAEAFF.

J is TRBJ1-5 and V is TRBV27; D might be TRBD1 (6 bases). The V end lost 4 bases, the J end lost 2 bases, and 9 bases lay between the germline ends. CDR1 and CDR2 (germline): MNHEY, SMNVEV (reference sequence). The CDR3 runs 14 residues. In nucleotides, the CDR3 is TGTGCCAGCAGTTACAACAGGGGCAATCAGCCCCAGCATTTT. It translates to CASSYNRGNQPQHF.

This chain links TRBV7-2 with TRBJ2-1; maybe TRBD1 (5 bases). From germline, CDR1 is SGHTA and CDR2 FQGNSA. This CDR3 has 14 amino acids. V lost 1 base, J lost 6 bases, and 10 bases lay in between. Written as DNA, the CDR3 is TGTGCCAGCAGCTTAGTTGTTAGGGGCAATGAGCAGTTCTTC. As protein: CASSLVVRGNEQFF.

The J gene is TRBJ2-2, the V gene TRBV7-8; a possible D gene is TRBD1 (6 bases). CDR3 length equals 15 residues. V lost 4 bases and J lost 1, with 10 bases in between. Germline values: CDR1 SGHVS, CDR2 FQNEAQ. The CDR3 sequence is CASSSDSLNTGELFF. CDR3 sequence (DNA): TGTGCCAGCAGCTCGGACAGCCTGAACACCGGGGAGCTGTTTTTT.

This clone was detected a few times. The genes are TRBV4-1 and TRBJ1-4; 12 bases align to TRBD1. The CDR3 runs to 16 residues. Germline values: CDR1 MGHRA, CDR2 YSYEKL. With 7 bases clipped from V and 4 bases from J, the junction kept 7 bases outside the gene matches. CDR3 coding DNA: TGCGCCAGCATGGGGGACAGGGGGCAGGATAATGAAAAACTGTTTTTT. This gives the protein CASMGDRGQDNEKLFF.

The chain carries TRBV28 and TRBJ2-3, with D possibly TRBD1 on 6 matching bases. Germline values: CDR1 MDHEN, CDR2 SYDVKM. The V end was cut by 3 bases, the J end by 3 bases, with 13 bases between. The CDR3 extends over 15 amino acids. As DNA, the CDR3 is TGTGCCAGCAGTTTTGACAGGATAAAAACAGATACGCAGTATTTT. It is translated as CASSFDRIKTDTQYF.

The genes are TRBV12-3 or TRBV12-4 and TRBJ2-5, with a possible D match to TRBD2 (7 bases). The CDR3 is made up of 13 amino acids. V was pared by 2 bases and J by 7 bases, with 11 bases between. CDR3 loop: CASSLREGGTQYF. DNA of the CDR3: TGTGCCAGCAGTTTAAGGGAGGGGGGGACCCAGTACTTC.

The chain links TRBV2 to TRBJ2-1, with 8 bases identical to TRBD2. With 2 bases clipped from V and 7 bases from J, the junction kept 4 bases outside the gene matches. CDR3 length equals 14 residues. Germline V CDR1 and CDR2: SNHLY, FYNNEI. CDR3 bases: TGTGCCAGCAGTGAAACGGGGGGGCCGAATGAGCAGTTCTTC. It yields the protein CASSETGGPNEQFF.

The rearrangement joins TRBV5-1 to TRBJ1-1; 7 bases align to TRBD1. Trimming at V came to 2 bases and at J to 1 base, leaving 5 bases not matched to a gene. Germline V CDR1 and CDR2: SGHRS, YFSETQ. The CDR3 extends over 15 amino acids. DNA for the CDR3: TGCGCCAGCAGCTTCTCAGGGGGGAGGAACACTGAAGCTTTCTTT. Encoded protein: CASSFSGGRNTEAFF.

This clone was detected once. The chain is built from TRBV6-5 and TRBJ2-3; D might be TRBD2 (5 bases). The V gene lost 10 bases and the J gene lost 6 bases, with 14 bases spanning the gap. Germline V CDR1 and CDR2: MNHEY, SVGAGI. The CDR3 loop spans 12 amino acids. CDR3 nucleotide sequence: TGTGCCACCGCGACCTCGGGGGATACGCAGTATTTT. It is translated as CATATSGDTQYF.

The genes are TRBV10-2 and TRBJ1-2; TRBD1 matches at 8 bases. The V gene's germline CDR1 is WSHSY and CDR2 SAAADI. The junction had 6 bases not matched to a gene; V was cut back by 6 bases and J by 6 bases. The CDR3 length is 13 residues. This chain's CDR3 is CASSLQGVNGYTF. The CDR3 region has the DNA TGCGCCAGCAGCTTACAGGGGGTCAATGGCTACACCTTC.

V and J are TRBV5-1 and TRBJ2-7; TRBD1 aligns across 7 bases. Losses at the gene ends were 0 bases for V and 0 bases for J; bases not matched to a gene: 3. This CDR3 is 15 amino acids long. Germline loops: CDR1 SGHRS, CDR2 YFSETQ. CDR3 in amino acids: CASSLAGQTSYEQYF. The DNA of the CDR3 is TGCGCCAGCAGCTTGGCGGGACAGACCTCCTACGAGCAGTACTTC.

V is TRBV7-8 and J is TRBJ2-5; possible D gene TRBD1, 5 bases. Trimming pared 5 bases from V and 5 bases from J, leaving 15 bases between. The CDR3 contains 14 residues. Germline values: CDR1 SGHVS, CDR2 FQNEAQ. CDR3 loop: CASSPWGEGETQYF. The CDR3 nucleotides read TGTGCCAGCAGCCCCTGGGGCGAAGGGGAGACCCAGTACTTC.

The genes are TRBV29-1 and TRBJ2-1; 10 bases agree with TRBD2. The germline V gene has CDR1 SQVTM and CDR2 ANQGSEA. This CDR3 is 17 amino acids long. V was pared by 1 base and J by 7 bases, with 13 bases of the junction left unmatched. CDR3 region: CSVEGLAGVNHGNEQFF. DNA for the CDR3: TGCAGCGTTGAAGGGCTAGCGGGAGTTAATCACGGGAATGAGCAGTTCTTC.